This T cell receptor beta chain emerged from a study of T cell changes during pregnancy in multiple sclerosis. The protocol was immunoSEQ multiplex PCR, while the TCRdb copy is restricted to in-frame clones and leaves out a portion. The table shows some 80,000 clones, with about 94% occurring only once. The clonotype originates from a female donor with multiple sclerosis, enrolled in a pregnancy study. The specimen comprised peripheral blood, sampled in the third trimester of pregnancy.

The CDR3 coding sequence is TGTGCCAGCAGTTACTCGATAGGGGAAGAGACCCAGTACTTC. The encoded protein is CASSYSIGEETQYF. V gene TRBV6-5 combines with J gene TRBJ2-5, with D perhaps TRBD1 (5 bases). Trimming removed 0 bases at V and 3 bases at J, with 8 bases between. CDR3 length: 14 residues. The V gene's germline CDR1 is MNHEY and CDR2 SVGAGI.